This entry features one T cell receptor (beta chain) sequence. Its antigen is not known. The data were taken from a study of cytomegalovirus exposure and HLA in healthy donors. Background on the study: Most genotyped donors, 65% to 90% of 300 to 400, had Caucasian-associated genetic ancestry. Findings and limits, study-wide: Near-uniform donor sequencing depth was presumed by presence/absence analyses. As was reported, the classifier diagnosed cytomegalovirus status with high specificity and sensitivity.

Germline-derived CDR1 and CDR2 are PRHDT and FYEKMQ (reference sequence). The V segment lost 3 bases and the J segment 0 bases; nucleotides outside the gene matches: 3. There are 15 residues in the CDR3. Use of 60 Vbeta and 13 Jbeta primers characterized the PCR. Profiled with immunoSEQ multiplex PCR; TCRdb holds only in-frame clones, not every one. Among around 150,000 clones, roughly 85% were seen once, and the ten largest hold about 2%. Everyone who donated was a healthy bone marrow donor. The sequence was collected from a man between 18 and 35 years old in good health and CMV-seropositive. The specimen sequenced was PBMCs. The chain employs TRBV13 and TRBJ2-3; 7 nucleotides line up with TRBD2. The chain's CDR3 is CASSLRGSSTDTQYF. The CDR3 nucleotides read TGTGCCAGCAGCTTGCGGGGGAGTAGCACAGATACGCAGTATTTT.